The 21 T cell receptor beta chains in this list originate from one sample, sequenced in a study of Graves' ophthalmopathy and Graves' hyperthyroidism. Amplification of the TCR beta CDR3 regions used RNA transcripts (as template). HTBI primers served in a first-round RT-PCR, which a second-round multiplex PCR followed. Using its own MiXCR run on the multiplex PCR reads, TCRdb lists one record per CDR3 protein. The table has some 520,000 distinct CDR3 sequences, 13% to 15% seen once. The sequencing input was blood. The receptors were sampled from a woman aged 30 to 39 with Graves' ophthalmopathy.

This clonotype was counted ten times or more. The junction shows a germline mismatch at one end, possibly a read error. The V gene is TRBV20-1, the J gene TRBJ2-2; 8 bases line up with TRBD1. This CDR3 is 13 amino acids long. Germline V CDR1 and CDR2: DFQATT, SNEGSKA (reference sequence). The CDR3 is CSVWTGSTRELFF. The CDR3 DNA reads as TGCAGTGTTTGGACAGGGAGCACCAGGGAGCTGTTTTTT.

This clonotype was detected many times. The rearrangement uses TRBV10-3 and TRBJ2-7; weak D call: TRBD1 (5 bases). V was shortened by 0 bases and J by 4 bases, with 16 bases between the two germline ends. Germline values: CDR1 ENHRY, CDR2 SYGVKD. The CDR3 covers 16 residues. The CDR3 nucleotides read TGTGCCATCAGTGAGTCTAACAGGAGATTAAGGTACGAGCAGTACTTC. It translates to CAISESNRRLRYEQYF.

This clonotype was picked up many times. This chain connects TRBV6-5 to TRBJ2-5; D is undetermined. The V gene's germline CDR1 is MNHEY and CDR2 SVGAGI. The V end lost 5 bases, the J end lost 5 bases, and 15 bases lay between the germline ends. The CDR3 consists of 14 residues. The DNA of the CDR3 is TGTGCCAGCAGTCGCCGGGTGTCGCAGGAGACCCAGTACTTC. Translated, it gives CASSRRVSQETQYF.

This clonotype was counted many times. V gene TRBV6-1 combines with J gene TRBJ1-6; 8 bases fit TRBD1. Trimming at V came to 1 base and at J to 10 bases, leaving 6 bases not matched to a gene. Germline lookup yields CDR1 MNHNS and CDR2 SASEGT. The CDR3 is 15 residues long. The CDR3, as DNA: TGTGCCAGCAGTGAAGTGAGGACAGGGCGGTCACCCCTCCACTTT. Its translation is CASSEVRTGRSPLHF.

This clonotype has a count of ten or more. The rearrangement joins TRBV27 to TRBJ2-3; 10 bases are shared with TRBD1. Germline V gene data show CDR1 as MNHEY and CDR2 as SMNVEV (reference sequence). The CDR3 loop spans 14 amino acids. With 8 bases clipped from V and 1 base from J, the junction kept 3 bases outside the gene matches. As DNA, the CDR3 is TGTGCCAGCTACGGACAGGGGGGCACAGATACGCAGTATTTT. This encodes CASYGQGGTDTQYF.

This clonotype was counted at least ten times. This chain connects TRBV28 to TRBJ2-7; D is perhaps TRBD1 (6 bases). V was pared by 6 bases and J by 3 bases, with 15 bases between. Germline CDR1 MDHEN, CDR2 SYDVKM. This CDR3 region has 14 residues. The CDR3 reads CASRDRDTLYEQYF. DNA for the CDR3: TGTGCCAGCAGGGACCGGGACACACTCTACGAGCAGTACTTC.

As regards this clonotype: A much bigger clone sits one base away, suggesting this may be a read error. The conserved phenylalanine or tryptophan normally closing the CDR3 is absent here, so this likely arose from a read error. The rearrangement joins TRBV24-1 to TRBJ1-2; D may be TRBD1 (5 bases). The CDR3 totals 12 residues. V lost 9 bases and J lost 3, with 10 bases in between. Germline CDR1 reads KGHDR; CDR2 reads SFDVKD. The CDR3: CATYDSYYGYTL. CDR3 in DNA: TGTGCCACCTATGACAGCTACTATGGCTACACCCTC.

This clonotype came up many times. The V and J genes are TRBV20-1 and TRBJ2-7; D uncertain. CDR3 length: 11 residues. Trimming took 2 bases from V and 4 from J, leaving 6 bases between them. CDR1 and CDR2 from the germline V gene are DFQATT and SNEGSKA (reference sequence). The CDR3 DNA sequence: TGCAGTGCTAGACGGTTATACGAGCAGTACTTC. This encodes CSARRLYEQYF.

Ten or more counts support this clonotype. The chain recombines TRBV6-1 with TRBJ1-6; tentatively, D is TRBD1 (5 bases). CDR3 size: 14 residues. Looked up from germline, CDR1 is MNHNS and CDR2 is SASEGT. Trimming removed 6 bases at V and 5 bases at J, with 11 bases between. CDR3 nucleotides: TGTGCCAGCAGCTCACAGGCAGATAATTCACCCCTCCACTTT. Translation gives CASSSQADNSPLHF.

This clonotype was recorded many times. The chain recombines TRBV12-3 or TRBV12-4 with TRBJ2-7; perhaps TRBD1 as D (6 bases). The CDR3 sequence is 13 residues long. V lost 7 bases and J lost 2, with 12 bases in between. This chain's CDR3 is CASIRQETYEQYF. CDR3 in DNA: TGTGCCAGCATCAGACAGGAGACCTACGAGCAGTACTTC.

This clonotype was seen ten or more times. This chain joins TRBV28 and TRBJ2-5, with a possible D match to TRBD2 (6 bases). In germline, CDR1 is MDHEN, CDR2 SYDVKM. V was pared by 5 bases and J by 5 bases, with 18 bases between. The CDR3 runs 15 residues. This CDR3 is CASSPTLASGETQYF. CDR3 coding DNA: TGTGCCAGCAGTCCAACACTAGCATCTGGGGAGACCCAGTACTTC.

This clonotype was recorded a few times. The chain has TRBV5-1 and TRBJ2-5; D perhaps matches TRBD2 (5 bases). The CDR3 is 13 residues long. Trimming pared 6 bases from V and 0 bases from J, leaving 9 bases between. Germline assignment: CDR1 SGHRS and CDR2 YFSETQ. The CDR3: CASTGLNQETQYF. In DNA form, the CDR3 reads TGCGCCAGCACTGGACTGAACCAAGAGACCCAGTACTTC.

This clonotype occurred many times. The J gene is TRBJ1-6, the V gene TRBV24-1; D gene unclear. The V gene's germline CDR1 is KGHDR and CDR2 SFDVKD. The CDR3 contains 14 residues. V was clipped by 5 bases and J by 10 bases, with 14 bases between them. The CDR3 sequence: CATSAGQGGSPLHF. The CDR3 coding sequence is TGTGCCACCAGTGCGGGTCAAGGAGGCTCACCCCTCCACTTT.

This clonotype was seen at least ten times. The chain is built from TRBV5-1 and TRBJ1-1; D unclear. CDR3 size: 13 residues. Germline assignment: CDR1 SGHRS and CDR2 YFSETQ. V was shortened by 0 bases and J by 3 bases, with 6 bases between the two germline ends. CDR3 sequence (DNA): TGCGCCAGCAGCTTGGTATGGGACACTGAAGCTTTCTTT. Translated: CASSLVWDTEAFF.

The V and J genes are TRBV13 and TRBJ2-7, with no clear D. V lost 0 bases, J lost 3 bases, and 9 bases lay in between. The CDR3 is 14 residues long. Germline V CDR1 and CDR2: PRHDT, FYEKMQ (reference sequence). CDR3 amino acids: CASSLGDRYYEQYF. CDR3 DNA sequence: TGTGCCAGCAGCTTAGGGGACCGCTACTACGAGCAGTACTTC.

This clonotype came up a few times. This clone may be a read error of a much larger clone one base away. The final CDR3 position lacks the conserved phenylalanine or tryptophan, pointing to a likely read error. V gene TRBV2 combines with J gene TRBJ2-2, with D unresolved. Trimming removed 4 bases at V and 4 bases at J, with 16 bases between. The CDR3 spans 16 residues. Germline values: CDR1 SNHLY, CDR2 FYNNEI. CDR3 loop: CASSVESVSGTGELFL. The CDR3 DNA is TGTGCCAGCAGTGTCGAGTCCGTTAGTGGCACCGGGGAGCTGTTTTTG.

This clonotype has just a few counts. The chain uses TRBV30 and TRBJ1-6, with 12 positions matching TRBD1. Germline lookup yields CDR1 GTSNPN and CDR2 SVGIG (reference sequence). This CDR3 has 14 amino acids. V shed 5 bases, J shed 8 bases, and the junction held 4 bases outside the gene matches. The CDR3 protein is CAWDGTGGDSPLHF. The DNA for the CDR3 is TGTGCCTGGGATGGGACAGGGGGCGATTCACCCCTCCACTTT.

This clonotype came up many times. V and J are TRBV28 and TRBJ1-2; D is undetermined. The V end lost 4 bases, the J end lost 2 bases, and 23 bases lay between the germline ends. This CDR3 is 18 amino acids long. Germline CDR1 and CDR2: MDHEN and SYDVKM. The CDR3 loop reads CASSSDRNNRGGNYGYTF. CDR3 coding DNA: TGTGCCAGCAGTTCGGATCGAAATAATCGGGGTGGGAACTATGGCTACACCTTC.

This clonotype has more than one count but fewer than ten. CDR3 sequence (DNA): TGTGCCAGCAGCCCGAGGAGGACACCGAATAACTATGGCTACACCTTC. This sequence encodes CASSPRRTPNNYGYTF. This chain uses TRBV9 with TRBJ1-2; a weak D match, TRBD1 (5 bases). Trimming stripped 4 bases from V and 1 base from J, with 17 bases between. From germline, CDR1 is SGDLS and CDR2 YYNGEE. This CDR3 contains 16 residues. Complete variable domain (other parts from reference TRBV9 and TRBJ1-2): DSGVTQTPKHLITATGQRVTLRCSPRSGDLSVYWYQQSLDQGLQFLIQYYNGEERAKGNILERFSAQQFPDLHSELNLSSLELGDSALYFCASSPRRTPNNYGYTFGSGTRLTVV.

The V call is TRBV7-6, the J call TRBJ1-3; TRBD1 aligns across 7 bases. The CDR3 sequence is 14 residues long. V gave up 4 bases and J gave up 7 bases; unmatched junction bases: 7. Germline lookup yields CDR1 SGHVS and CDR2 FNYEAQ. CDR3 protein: CASSSLDRRNTIYF. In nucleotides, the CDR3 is TGTGCCAGCAGCTCCTTGGACAGGCGGAACACCATATATTTT.

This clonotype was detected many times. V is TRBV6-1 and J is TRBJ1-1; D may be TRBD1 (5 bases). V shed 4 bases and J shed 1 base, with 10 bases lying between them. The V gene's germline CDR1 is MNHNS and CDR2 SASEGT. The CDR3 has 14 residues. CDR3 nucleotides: TGTGCCAGCAGTGCCGGGACGGCGAACACTGAAGCTTTCTTT. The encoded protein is CASSAGTANTEAFF.